This TCR beta chain was found in a study of Graves' ophthalmopathy and Graves' hyperthyroidism. Having ophthalmopathy, the donors showed moderate-to-severe activity, CAS ≥3 and NOSPECS ≥4, with disease lasting under 3 months. Ten or more counts support this clonotype. Its antigen is unknown. Whole-study findings and limits: Most thyroid clonotypes with frequency above 0.001 were detected in blood too.

The CDR3 is 14 amino acids. The V gene end was trimmed by 5 bases and the J gene end by 5 bases; junction bases not matched to a gene: 5. Germline CDR1 and CDR2: SGHNT and YENEEA. Amplification of the TCR beta CDR3 regions used RNA transcripts (as template). The library came from an HTBI-primed first-round RT-PCR and a second-round multiplex PCR. TCRdb reprocessed the multiplex PCR reads via MiXCR and lists one record per CDR3 protein. This table holds about 740,000 distinct CDR3 sequences, 35% to 50% found once. The clonotype was recovered from an adult man with Graves' ophthalmopathy. The sequenced sample consisted of peripheral blood. The rearrangement uses TRBV11-3 and TRBJ2-5; TRBD2 matches 10 bases. CDR3 sequence (DNA): TGTGCCAGCAGCCCCACTAGCGGGGCTGAGACCCAGTACTTC. Amino acids: CASSPTSGAETQYF. Filled out from reference TRBV11-3 and TRBJ2-5, the complete variable domain reads EAGVVQSPRYKIIEKKQPVAFWCNPISGHNTLYWYLQNLGQGPELLIRYENEEAVDDSQLPKDRFSAERLKGVDSTLKIQPAELGDSAVYLCASSPTSGAETQYFGPGTRLLVL.